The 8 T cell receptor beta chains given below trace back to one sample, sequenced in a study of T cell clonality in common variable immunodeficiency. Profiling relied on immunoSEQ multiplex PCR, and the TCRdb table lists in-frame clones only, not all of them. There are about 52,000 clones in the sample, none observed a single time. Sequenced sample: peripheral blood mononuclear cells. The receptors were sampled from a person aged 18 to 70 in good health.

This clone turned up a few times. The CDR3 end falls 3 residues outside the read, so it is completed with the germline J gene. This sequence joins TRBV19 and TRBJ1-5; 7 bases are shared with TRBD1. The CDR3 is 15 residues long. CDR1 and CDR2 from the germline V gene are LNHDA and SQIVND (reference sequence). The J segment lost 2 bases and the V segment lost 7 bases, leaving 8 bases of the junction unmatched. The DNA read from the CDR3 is TGTGCCAGTAAGGATGGTGACAGGGGCAATCAGCCC. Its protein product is CASKDGDRGNQP. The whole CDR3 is CASKDGDRGNQPQHF.

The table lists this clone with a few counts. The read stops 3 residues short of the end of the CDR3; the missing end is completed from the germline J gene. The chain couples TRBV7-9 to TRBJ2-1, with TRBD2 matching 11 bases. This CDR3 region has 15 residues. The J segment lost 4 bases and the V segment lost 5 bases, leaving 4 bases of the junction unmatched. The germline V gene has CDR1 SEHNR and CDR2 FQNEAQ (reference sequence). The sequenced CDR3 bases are TGTGCCAGCAGCGCGGGACTAGCGGTATACAATGAG. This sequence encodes CASSAGLAVYNE. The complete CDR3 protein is CASSAGLAVYNEQFF.

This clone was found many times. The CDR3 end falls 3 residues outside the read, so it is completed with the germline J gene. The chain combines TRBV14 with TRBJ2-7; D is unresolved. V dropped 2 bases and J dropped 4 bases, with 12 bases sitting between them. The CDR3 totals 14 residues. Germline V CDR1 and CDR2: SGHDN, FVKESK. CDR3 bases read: TGTGCCAGCAGCCAAAGGCAGGCGCCTTACGAG. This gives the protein CASSQRQAPYE. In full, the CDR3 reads CASSQRQAPYEQYF. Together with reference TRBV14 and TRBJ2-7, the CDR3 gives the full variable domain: EAGVTQFPSHSVIEKGQTVTLRCDPISGHDNLYWYRRVMGKEIKFLLHFVKESKQDESGMPNNRFLAERTGGTYSTLKVQPAELEDSGVYFCASSQRQAPYEQYFGPGTRLTVT.

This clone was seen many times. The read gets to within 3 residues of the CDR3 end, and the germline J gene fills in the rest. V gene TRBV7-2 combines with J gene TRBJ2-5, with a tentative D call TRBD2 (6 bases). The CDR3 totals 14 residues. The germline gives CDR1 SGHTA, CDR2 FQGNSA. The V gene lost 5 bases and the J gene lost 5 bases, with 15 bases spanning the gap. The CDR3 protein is CASSPERAGETQYF. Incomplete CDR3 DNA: TGTGCCAGCAGCCCTGAGCGGGCGGGGGAGACC. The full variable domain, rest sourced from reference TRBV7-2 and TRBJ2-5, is GAGVSQSPSNKVTEKGKDVELRCDPISGHTALYWYRQSLGQGLEFLIYFQGNSAPDKSGLPSDRFSAERTGGSVSTLTIQRTQQEDSAVYLCASSPERAGETQYFGPGTRLLVL.

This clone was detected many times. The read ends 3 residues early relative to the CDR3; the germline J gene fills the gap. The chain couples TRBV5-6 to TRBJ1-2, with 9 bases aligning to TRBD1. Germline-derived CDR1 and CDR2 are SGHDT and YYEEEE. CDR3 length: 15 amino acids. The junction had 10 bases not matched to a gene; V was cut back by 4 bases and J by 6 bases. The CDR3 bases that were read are TGTGCCAGCAGCCTCGCTCCCGGGACAGGGAATGGC. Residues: CASSLAPGTGNG. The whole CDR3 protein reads CASSLAPGTGNGYTF.

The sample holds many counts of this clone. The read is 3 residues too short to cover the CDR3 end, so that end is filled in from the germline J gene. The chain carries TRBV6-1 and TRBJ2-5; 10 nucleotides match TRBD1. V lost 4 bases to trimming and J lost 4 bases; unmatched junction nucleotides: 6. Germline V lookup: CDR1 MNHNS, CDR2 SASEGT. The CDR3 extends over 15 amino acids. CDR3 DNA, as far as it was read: TGTGCCAGCAGTGCACCGGGACAGGGGACAGAGACC. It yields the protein CASSAPGQGTET. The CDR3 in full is CASSAPGQGTETQYF.

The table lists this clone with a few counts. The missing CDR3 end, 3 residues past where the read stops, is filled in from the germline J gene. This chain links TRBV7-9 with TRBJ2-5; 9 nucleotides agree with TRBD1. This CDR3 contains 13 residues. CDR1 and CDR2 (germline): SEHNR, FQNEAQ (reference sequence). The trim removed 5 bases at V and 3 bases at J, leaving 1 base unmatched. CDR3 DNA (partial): TGTGCCAGCAGCGGGACAGGGAAAGAGACC. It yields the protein CASSGTGKET. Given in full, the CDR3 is CASSGTGKETQYF.

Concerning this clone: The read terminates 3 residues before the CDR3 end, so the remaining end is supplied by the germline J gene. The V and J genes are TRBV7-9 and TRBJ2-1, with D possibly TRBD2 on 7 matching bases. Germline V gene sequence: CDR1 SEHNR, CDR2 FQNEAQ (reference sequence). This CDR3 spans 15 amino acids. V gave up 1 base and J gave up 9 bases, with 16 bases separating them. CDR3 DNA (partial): TGTGCCAGCAGCTTAGTAGGCGGGGGCCCGGGTGAG. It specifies CASSLVGGGPGE. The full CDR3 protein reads CASSLVGGGPGEQFF.